This paragraph covers one TCR beta chain sequence. The sample originates from a study of blood T cell repertoires in COVID-19. Study summary: In each case, the material was cDNA or gDNA derived from T cells, B-cell-depleted T cells, or PBMCs.

Using immunoSEQ multiplex PCR, the repertoire was profiled, and TCRdb retains in-frame clones only, with some absent. The sample lists approximately 440,000 clones, 70% to 90% occurring once. This TCR derives from a woman in her forties or fifties with COVID-19, enrolled during active disease. The sequenced material came from peripheral blood.

The CDR3 spells CASSVGAGNSYEQYF. The CDR3 region has the DNA TGTGCCAGCAGCGTAGGAGCGGGGAACTCCTACGAGCAGTACTTC. This sequence joins TRBV9 and TRBJ2-7; 7 nucleotides match TRBD2. V shed 0 bases and J 0 bases; nucleotides not matched to a gene: 3. The CDR3 is made up of 15 amino acids. Germline V gives CDR1 SGDLS, CDR2 YYNGEE.